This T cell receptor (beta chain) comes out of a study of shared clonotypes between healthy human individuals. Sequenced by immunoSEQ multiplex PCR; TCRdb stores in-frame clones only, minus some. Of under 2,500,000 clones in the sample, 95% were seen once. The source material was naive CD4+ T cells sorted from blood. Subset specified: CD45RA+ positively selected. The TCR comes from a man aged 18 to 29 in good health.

Here the CDR3 reads CASSSPGGATGEKLFF. CDR3 DNA sequence: TGTGCCAGTAGTTCCCCGGGAGGGGCAACGGGAGAAAAACTGTTTTTT. This chain links TRBV19 with TRBJ1-4; possibly TRBD1 for D (5 bases). The CDR3 covers 16 residues. The V gene lost 5 bases and the J gene lost 8 bases, with 21 bases spanning the gap. In germline, CDR1 is LNHDA, CDR2 SQIVND (reference sequence). The full variable domain, completed using reference TRBV19 and TRBJ1-4, is DGGITQSPKYLFRKEGQNVTLSCEQNLNHDAMYWYRQDPGQGLRLIYYSQIVNDFQKGDIAEGYSVSREKKESFPLTVTSAQKNPTAFYLCASSSPGGATGEKLFFGSGTQLSVL.